The clone carrying this TCR beta chain is labeled as medium-sized. Its antigen is unidentified. Every patient was untreated before thyroid surgery. Germline CDR1 and CDR2: DFQATT and SNEGSKA (reference sequence). Trimming removed 7 bases from V and 3 bases from J, with 16 bases in between. The CDR3 covers 13 residues. TCRdb reprocessed the PCR reads via MiXCR. The repertoire holds around 25,000 clones, 20% seen once, with less than 4.5% in the top ten. These data are taken from a study of metastatic and nonmetastatic thyroid tumors. Study details: Repertoire data that came from the blood and tumor or nodule tissue of malignant and benign thyroid patients were compared. General study points: The study reportedly found significantly higher TCR beta diversity in malignant thyroid tumors than benign nodules, in blood and tumor.

The receptor was isolated from a female donor with papillary thyroid cancer or a benign thyroid nodule (not recorded which). Some clones in this sample may be carry-over from other donors' samples. The specimen was adjacent normal tissue. This chain uses TRBV20-1 with TRBJ2-7; TRBD1 is a possible D gene (8 bases). The CDR3 loop is CSVSGTGDYEQYF. In DNA form, the CDR3 reads TGCAGTGTCAGCGGGACAGGTGACTACGAGCAGTACTTC.